The entry below gives a single T cell receptor beta chain sequence along with its context. Libraries were prepared by immunoSEQ multiplex PCR; TCRdb keeps only in-frame clonotypes and omits some of them. The sample carries fewer than 350,000 clones, around 90% recorded once. CDR1 SEHNR and CDR2 FQNEAQ come from the germline V gene (reference sequence). The CDR3 extends over 16 amino acids. The germline V and J ends were trimmed by 5 bases and 0 bases, with 14 bases remaining between them. The data were taken from a study of blood T cell repertoires in COVID-19. The sample comprised PBMCs or T cells enriched from blood (not recorded which). This sequence was found in a woman between 40 and 55 years old who had recovered from COVID-19. V and J are TRBV7-9 and TRBJ1-3; tentatively, D is TRBD1 (5 bases). The CDR3 nucleotides are TGTGCCAGCAGCGCTTACAGGAGCCGCTCTGGAAACACCATATATTTT. Its protein is CASSAYRSRSGNTIYF.